This TCR beta chain was sequenced for a study of blood T cell repertoires in COVID-19. Across the study: Acute and convalescent COVID-19 samples came from the United States, Italy and Spain. From T cells, B-cell-depleted T cells, or PBMCs came the material, which was cDNA or gDNA.

CDR3 size: 13 residues. The junction had 3 bases not matched to a gene; V was cut back by 3 bases and J by 6 bases. Germline V gives CDR1 MDHEN, CDR2 SYDVKM. Original data processing: Amplified reference gene primers provided the basis for estimating nucleated cell counts. Clones were read by immunoSEQ multiplex PCR, and TCRdb kept only the in-frame ones, dropping some. Clone size and the V and J calls come from that table; the DNA yielded D and trimming. The table has around 320,000 clones, about 90% seen once. The chain is built from TRBV28 and TRBJ2-3, with 7 bases fitting TRBD2. This receptor was identified in a man between 18 and 29 years old with active or convalescent COVID-19. The sample comprised peripheral blood. In DNA, the CDR3 is TGTGCCAGCAGTTTGGAACTAGCGGATACGCAGTATTTT. Translated, it gives CASSLELADTQYF. Combining the CDR3 with reference TRBV28 and TRBJ2-3 gives the whole variable domain DVKVTQSSRYLVKRTGEKVFLECVQDMDHENMFWYRQDPGLGLRLIYFSYDVKMKEKGDIPEGYSVSREKKERFSLILESASTNQTSMYLCASSLELADTQYFGPGTRLTVL.